This note documents a single TCR beta chain sequence. Its target is unknown. The sample is drawn from a study of cytomegalovirus exposure and HLA in healthy donors. PCR was performed using 60 Vbeta and 13 Jbeta primers. Using immunoSEQ multiplex PCR, the repertoire was profiled, and TCRdb retains in-frame clones only, with some absent. The table has 250,000 to 350,000 clones, more than 80% seen once. Study-wide findings and caveats: A prior analysis recorded that most TCR beta V segments were productive about 87% or about 30% of the time. Researchers reported in a later analysis that a missense DCLRE1C variant was tied to TCR beta V- and J-gene trimming. Later on, analysis showed that most CMV-associated TCR beta chains appeared to be HLA-restricted. An analysis that was carried out later associated 15,000 to 20,000 TCR beta sequences with HLA alleles at 0.05 false discovery rate.

Looked up from germline, CDR1 is SGHRS and CDR2 is YFSETQ. The CDR3 sequence is 14 residues long. The V end lost 4 bases, the J end lost 5 bases, and 12 bases lay between the germline ends. Sequencing was performed on PBMCs. The gene calls are TRBV5-1 and TRBJ2-2; possibly TRBD1 for D (5 bases). This clonotype was sampled from a man aged 35-49 years in good health and CMV-seropositive. CDR3 residues: CASSQQVITGELFF. The CDR3 coding sequence is TGCGCCAGCAGCCAACAGGTGATAACCGGGGAGCTGTTTTTT.